In its sample, the clone carrying this TCR beta chain was seen a few times. The data were obtained in a study of regulatory T cells in long-lasting Graves disease. Both iRepertoire HTBI primers and Arm-PCR of CDR3 regions were used to build the TCR beta libraries. One entry per CDR3 protein results from TCRdb running MiXCR on the multiplex PCR reads. The sample consists of approximately 360,000 distinct CDR3 sequences, about 23% of them appearing once. The CDR3 extends over 16 amino acids. The germline V gene encodes CDR1 SNHLY and CDR2 FYNNEI. V dropped 4 bases and J dropped 0; count of bases not matched to a gene: 4. Time point reported: persistent/refractory GD, antithyroid drugs over 5 years with positive TRAb. There was RNA extracted from PBMCs, and the TCR library was made from it.

The material sequenced was peripheral blood mononuclear cells (PBMCs), taken when the disease was refractory, from a patient treated with antithyroid drugs. V is TRBV2 and J is TRBJ1-3, with 9 bases aligning to TRBD1. The clonotype comes from a woman between 40 and 55 years old with Graves disease. CDR3 sequence reads: CASSAQGANSGNTIYF. DNA of the CDR3: TGTGCCAGCAGTGCACAGGGGGCCAACTCTGGAAACACCATATATTTT.